Below, one T cell receptor (beta chain) is given with its context. Its cognate antigen is unknown. These data originate in a study of STAT5B mutations in CD4+ large granular lymphocyte leukemia. Study results and limitations: Around 25% of private leukemic clonotypes occurred rarely in other patients' non-leukemic repertoires.

Sequencing was performed with immunoSEQ multiplex PCR; in TCRdb, only in-frame clones are kept and a portion is missing. The sample shows fewer than 50,000 clones, roughly 85% of them seen only once. The sequenced material came from CD4+ T cells from blood buffy coats. This receptor was identified in a human donor in good health.

The CDR3 DNA sequence: TGCGCCAGCAGTTCCCCAGGACAGGGAAAGGGGACTAGCGGGGACCCCTACGAGCAGTACTTC. Translating gives CASSSPGQGKGTSGDPYEQYF. This chain connects TRBV23-1 to TRBJ2-7, with 13 bases aligning to TRBD2. TRBV23-1 is classed as an ORF, of uncertain function. With 5 bases clipped from V and 2 bases from J, the junction kept 21 bases outside the gene matches. The CDR3 covers 21 residues.